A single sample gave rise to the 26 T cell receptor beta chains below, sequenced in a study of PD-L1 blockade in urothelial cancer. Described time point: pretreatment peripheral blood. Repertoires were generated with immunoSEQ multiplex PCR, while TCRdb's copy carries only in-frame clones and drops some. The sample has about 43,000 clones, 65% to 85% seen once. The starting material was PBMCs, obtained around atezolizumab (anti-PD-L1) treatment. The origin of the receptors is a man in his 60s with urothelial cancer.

CDR3 amino acids: CASSSTSGYEQYF. DNA for the CDR3: TGCGCCAGCAGCTCGACTAGCGGCTACGAGCAGTACTTC. This chain joins TRBV5-1 and TRBJ2-7; 9 positions match TRBD2. This CDR3 spans 13 amino acids. Per the germline V gene, CDR1 is SGHRS and CDR2 is YFSETQ. The V and J ends lost 3 bases and 3 bases, in that order; junction bases with no gene match: 1.

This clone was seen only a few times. CDR3 sequence reads: CASSIVGLNSPLHF. The CDR3 DNA sequence: TGTGCCAGTAGTATAGTGGGGCTGAATTCACCCCTCCACTTT. The chain uses TRBV19 and TRBJ1-6, with D possibly being TRBD1 (5 bases). CDR3 length: 14 amino acids. V was trimmed by 1 base and J by 7 bases, leaving 8 bases between them. Germline V gene lookup returns CDR1 LNHDA and CDR2 SQIVND (reference sequence).

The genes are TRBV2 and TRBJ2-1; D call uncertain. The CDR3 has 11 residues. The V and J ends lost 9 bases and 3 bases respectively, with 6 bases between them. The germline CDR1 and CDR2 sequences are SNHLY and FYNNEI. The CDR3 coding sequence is TGTGCCAGTGTTCTCTACAATGAGCAGTTCTTC. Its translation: CASVLYNEQFF.

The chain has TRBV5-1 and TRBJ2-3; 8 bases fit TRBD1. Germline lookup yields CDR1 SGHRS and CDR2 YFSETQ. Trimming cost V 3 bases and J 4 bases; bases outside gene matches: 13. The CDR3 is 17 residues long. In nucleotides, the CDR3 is TGCGCCAGCAGCTCGAGAGCCACAGGGGGATGGTCAGATACGCAGTATTTT. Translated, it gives CASSSRATGGWSDTQYF.

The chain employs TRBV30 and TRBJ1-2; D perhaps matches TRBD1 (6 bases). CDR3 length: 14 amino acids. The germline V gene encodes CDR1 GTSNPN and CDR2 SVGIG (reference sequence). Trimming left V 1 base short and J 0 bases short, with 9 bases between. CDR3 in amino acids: CAWSAHRANYGYTF. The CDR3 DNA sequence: TGTGCCTGGAGTGCCCACAGGGCTAACTATGGCTACACCTTC.

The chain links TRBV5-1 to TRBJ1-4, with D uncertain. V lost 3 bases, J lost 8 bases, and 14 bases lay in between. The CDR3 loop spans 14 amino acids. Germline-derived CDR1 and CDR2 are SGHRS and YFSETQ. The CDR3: CASSSIPGNEKLFF. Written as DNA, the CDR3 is TGCGCCAGCAGCTCAATACCGGGGAACGAAAAACTGTTTTTT.

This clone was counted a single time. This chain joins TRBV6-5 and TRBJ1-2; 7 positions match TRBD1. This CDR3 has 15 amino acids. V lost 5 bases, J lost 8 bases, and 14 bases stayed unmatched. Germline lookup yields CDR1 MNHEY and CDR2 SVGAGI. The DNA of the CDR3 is TGTGCCAGCAGTGCCCAGGGGGGCTCAATGAGAGGCTACACCTTC. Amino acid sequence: CASSAQGGSMRGYTF.

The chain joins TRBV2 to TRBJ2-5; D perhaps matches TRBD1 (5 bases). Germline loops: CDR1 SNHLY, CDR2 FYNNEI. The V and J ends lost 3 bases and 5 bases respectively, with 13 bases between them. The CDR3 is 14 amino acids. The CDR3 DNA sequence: TGTGCCAGCAGTGAGGTGAAGGGGCGGGAGACCCAGTACTTC. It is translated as CASSEVKGRETQYF.

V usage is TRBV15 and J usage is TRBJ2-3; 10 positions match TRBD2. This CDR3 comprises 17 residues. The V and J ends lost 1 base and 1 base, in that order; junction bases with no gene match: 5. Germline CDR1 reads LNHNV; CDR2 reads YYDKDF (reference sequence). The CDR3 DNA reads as TGTGCCACCAGCAGAGGCCTCCTAGCGGGGGGCACAGATACGCAGTATTTT. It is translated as CATSRGLLAGGTDTQYF.

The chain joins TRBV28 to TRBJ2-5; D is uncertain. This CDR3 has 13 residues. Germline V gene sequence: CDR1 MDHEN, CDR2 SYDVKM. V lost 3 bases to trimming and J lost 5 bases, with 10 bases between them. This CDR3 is CASSLPTVETQYF. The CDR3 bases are TGTGCCAGCAGTTTGCCCACGGTGGAGACCCAGTACTTC.

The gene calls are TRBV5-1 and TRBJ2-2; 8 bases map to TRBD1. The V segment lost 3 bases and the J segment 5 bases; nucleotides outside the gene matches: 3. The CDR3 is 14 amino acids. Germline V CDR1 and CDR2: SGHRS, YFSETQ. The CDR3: CASSSTGETGELFF. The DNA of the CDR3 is TGCGCCAGCAGCTCGACAGGGGAGACCGGGGAGCTGTTTTTT.

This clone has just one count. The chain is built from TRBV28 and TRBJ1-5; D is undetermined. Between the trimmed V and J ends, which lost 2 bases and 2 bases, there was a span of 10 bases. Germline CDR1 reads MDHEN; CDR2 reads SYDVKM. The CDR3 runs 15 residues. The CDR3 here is CASSLRGGGNQPQHF. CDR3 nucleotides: TGTGCCAGCAGTTTACGGGGTGGGGGCAATCAGCCCCAGCATTTT.

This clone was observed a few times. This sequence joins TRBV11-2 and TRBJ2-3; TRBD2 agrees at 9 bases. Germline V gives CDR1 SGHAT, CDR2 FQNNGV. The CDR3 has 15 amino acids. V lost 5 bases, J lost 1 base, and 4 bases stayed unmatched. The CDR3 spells CASSGGGARTDTQYF. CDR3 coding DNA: TGTGCCAGCAGCGGCGGGGGGGCACGCACAGATACGCAGTATTTT.

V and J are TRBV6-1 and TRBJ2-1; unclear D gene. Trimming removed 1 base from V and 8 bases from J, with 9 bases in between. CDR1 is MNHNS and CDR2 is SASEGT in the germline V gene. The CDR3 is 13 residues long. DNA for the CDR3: TGTGCCAGCAGTGAAGTACCCACGGATGAGCAGTTCTTC. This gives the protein CASSEVPTDEQFF.

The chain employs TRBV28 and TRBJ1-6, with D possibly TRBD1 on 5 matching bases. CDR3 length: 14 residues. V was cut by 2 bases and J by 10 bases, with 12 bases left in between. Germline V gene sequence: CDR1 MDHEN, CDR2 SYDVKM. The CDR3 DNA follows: TGTGCCAGCAGTTTACAGGGAGGAGGATCACCCCTCCACTTT. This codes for CASSLQGGGSPLHF.

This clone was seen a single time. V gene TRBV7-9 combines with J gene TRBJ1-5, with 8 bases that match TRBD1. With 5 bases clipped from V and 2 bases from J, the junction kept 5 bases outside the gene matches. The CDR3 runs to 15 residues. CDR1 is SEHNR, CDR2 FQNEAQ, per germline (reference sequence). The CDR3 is CASSLLGQGNQPQHF. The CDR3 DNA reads TGTGCCAGCAGCCTCCTGGGACAGGGCAATCAGCCCCAGCATTTT. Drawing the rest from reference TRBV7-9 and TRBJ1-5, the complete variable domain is DTGVSQNPRHKITKRGQNVTFRCDPISEHNRLYWYRQTLGQGPEFLTYFQNEAQLEKSRLLSDRFSAERPKGSFSTLEIQRTEQGDSAMYLCASSLLGQGNQPQHFGDGTRLSIL.

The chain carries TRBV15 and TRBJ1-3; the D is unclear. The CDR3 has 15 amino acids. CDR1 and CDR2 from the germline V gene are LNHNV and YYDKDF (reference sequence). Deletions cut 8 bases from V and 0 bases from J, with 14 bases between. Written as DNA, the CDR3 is TGTGCCACCTCAAACCCGGGTAACTCTGGAAACACCATATATTTT. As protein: CATSNPGNSGNTIYF.

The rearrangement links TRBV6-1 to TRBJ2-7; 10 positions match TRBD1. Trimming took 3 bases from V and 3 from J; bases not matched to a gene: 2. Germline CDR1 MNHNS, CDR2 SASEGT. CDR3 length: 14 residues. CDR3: CASSDRDRGYEQYF. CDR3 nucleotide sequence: TGTGCCAGCAGTGACCGGGACAGGGGCTACGAGCAGTACTTC.

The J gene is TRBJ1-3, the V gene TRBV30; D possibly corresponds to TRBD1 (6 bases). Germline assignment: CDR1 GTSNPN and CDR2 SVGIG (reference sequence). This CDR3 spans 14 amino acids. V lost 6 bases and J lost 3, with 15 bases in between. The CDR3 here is CACYREASGNTIYF. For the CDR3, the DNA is TGTGCCTGCTACAGGGAAGCTAGTGGAAACACCATATATTTT.

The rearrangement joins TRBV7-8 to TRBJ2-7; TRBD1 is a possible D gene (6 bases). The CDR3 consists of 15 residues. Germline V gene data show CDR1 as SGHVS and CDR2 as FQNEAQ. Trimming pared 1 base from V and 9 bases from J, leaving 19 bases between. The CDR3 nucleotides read TGTGCCAGCAGCTTAGGGGGGCAGGTGCCAACCGGGCAGTACTTC. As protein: CASSLGGQVPTGQYF.

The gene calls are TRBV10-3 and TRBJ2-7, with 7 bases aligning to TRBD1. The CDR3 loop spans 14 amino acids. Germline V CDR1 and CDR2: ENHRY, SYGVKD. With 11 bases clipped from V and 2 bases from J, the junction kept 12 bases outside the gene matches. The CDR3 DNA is TGTGCCGTCCAGACCGGGACAGCGACCTACGAGCAGTACTTC. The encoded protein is CAVQTGTATYEQYF.

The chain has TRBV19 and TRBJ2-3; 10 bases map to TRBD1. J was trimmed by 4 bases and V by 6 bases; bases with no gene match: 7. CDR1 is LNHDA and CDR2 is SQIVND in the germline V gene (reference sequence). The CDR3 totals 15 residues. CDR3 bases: TGTGCCAGTAGCCCCCTGGGGACAGGGGCAGATACGCAGTATTTT. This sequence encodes CASSPLGTGADTQYF.

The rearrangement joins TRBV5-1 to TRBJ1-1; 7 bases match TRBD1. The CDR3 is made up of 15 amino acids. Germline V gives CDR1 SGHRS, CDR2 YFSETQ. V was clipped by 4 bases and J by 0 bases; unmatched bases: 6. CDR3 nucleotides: TGCGCCAGCAGCCCCGGGGACAGCATGAACACTGAAGCTTTCTTT. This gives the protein CASSPGDSMNTEAFF. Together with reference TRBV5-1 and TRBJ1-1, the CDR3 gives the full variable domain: KAGVTQTPRYLIKTRGQQVTLSCSPISGHRSVSWYQQTPGQGLQFLFEYFSETQRNKGNFPGRFSGRQFSNSRSEMNVSTLELGDSALYLCASSPGDSMNTEAFFGQGTRLTVV.

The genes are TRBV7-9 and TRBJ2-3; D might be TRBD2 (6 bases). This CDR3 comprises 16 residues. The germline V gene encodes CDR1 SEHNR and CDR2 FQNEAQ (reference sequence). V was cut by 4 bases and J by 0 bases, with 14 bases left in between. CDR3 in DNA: TGTGCCAGCAGCTCTCGCCGGGGACTTAGCACAGATACGCAGTATTTT. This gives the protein CASSSRRGLSTDTQYF.

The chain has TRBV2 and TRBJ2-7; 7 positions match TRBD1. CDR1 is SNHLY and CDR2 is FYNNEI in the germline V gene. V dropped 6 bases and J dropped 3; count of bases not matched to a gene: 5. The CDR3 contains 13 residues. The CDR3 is CASRGTDGYEQYF. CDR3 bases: TGTGCCAGCAGGGGGACAGACGGCTACGAGCAGTACTTC. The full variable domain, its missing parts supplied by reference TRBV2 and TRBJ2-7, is EPEVTQTPSHQVTQMGQEVILRCVPISNHLYFYWYRQILGQKVEFLVSFYNNEISEKSEIFDDQFSVERPDGSNFTLKIRSTKLEDSAMYFCASRGTDGYEQYFGPGTRLTVT.

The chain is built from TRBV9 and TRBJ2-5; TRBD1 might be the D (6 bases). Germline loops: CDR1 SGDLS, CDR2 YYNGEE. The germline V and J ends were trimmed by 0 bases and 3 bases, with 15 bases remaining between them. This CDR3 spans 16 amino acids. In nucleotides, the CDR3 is TGTGCCAGCAGCGTAGCAGGCAGGGGCCTCGAAGAGACCCAGTACTTC. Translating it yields CASSVAGRGLEETQYF. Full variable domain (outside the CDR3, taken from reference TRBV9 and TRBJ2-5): DSGVTQTPKHLITATGQRVTLRCSPRSGDLSVYWYQQSLDQGLQFLIQYYNGEERAKGNILERFSAQQFPDLHSELNLSSLELGDSALYFCASSVAGRGLEETQYFGPGTRLLVL.